Below are 26 T cell receptor beta chains sequenced from a single sample in a study of identical twins. TCRdb analysed the 5' RACE reads with MiXCR anew, one entry per CDR3 protein. The table shows about 250,000 distinct CDR3 sequences, with about 14% occurring only once. Sequencing was done on a sample of memory (CD45RO+) T cells sorted from blood. The receptors come from a woman aged 18-35 years in good health.

The chain employs TRBV20-1 and TRBJ2-5, with 7 positions matching TRBD2. The CDR3 runs 16 residues. Germline CDR1 is DFQATT and CDR2 is SNEGSKA (reference sequence). Trimming took 0 bases from V and 5 from J; bases not matched to a gene: 12. The CDR3 loop reads CSAREPKRGIAETQYF. Written as DNA, the CDR3 is TGCAGTGCTAGAGAACCGAAGCGGGGAATCGCGGAGACCCAGTACTTC.

Written as DNA, the CDR3 is TGTGCCAGCAGCGTAGTCTTAAGGGCGGGGGAGACCCAGTACTTC. This translates into CASSVVLRAGETQYF. The gene calls are TRBV9 and TRBJ2-5, with D perhaps matching TRBD2 (6 bases). V lost 0 bases and J 5 bases, leaving 14 bases between the germline ends. Looked up from germline, CDR1 is SGDLS and CDR2 is YYNGEE. The CDR3 extends over 15 amino acids.

This clonotype was seen ten or more times. The rearrangement links TRBV12-3 or TRBV12-4 to TRBJ2-2; D unresolved. The CDR3 length is 12 residues. V was pared by 3 bases and J by 4 bases, with 3 bases between. CDR3 protein: CASSFFTGELFF. Here the CDR3 DNA reads TGTGCCAGCAGTTTCTTCACCGGGGAGCTGTTTTTT.

This clonotype appeared a few times. The chain has TRBV20-1 and TRBJ2-1; 10 bases are shared with TRBD2. The CDR3 length is 14 residues. CDR1 and CDR2 from the germline V gene are DFQATT and SNEGSKA (reference sequence). J gave up 2 bases and V 6 bases, and 4 bases lay outside the gene matches. The CDR3 DNA follows: TGCAGTGCGACCAGCGGGAGGGCCTACAATGAGCAGTTCTTC. This sequence encodes CSATSGRAYNEQFF.

Comments on this clonotype: A read error may account for a junction end that differs from germline. V and J are TRBV5-1 and TRBJ2-5; 9 bases fit TRBD1. This CDR3 is built from 16 residues. CDR1 is SGHRS and CDR2 is YFSETQ in the germline V gene. The DNA of the CDR3 is TGCGCCAGCACCTTGGGGGGGACAGGGAAACAAGAGACCCAGTACTTC. This encodes CASTLGGTGKQETQYF.

This clonotype has only a few counts. The V call is TRBV20-1, the J call TRBJ2-3; 13 bases fit TRBD2. The CDR3 runs 16 residues. CDR1 and CDR2 from the germline V gene are DFQATT and SNEGSKA (reference sequence). With 5 bases clipped from V and 2 bases from J, the junction kept 7 bases outside the gene matches. The CDR3: CSAYTGTSGITDTQYF. As DNA, the CDR3 is TGCAGTGCTTATACCGGGACTAGCGGGATCACAGATACGCAGTATTTT.

This clonotype was observed at least ten times. V and J are TRBV3-1 and TRBJ1-5; D not certain. Trimming removed 0 bases from V and 4 bases from J, with 4 bases in between. Germline CDR1 and CDR2: LGHDT and YNNKEL (reference sequence). This CDR3 is 13 amino acids long. CDR3 nucleotide sequence: TGTGCCAGCAGCCAAGATCTTAATCAGCCCCAGCATTTT. Protein product: CASSQDLNQPQHF. The whole variable domain, filled in from reference TRBV3-1 and TRBJ1-5, reads DTAVSQTPKYLVTQMGNDKSIKCEQNLGHDTMYWYKQDSKKFLKIMFSYNNKELIINETVPNRFSPKSPDKAHLNLHINSLELGDSAVYFCASSQDLNQPQHFGDGTRLSIL.

This clonotype was recorded many times. The chain links TRBV29-1 to TRBJ1-2; 8 bases agree with TRBD1. Trimming at V came to 1 base and at J to 8 bases, leaving 9 bases not matched to a gene. Per the germline V gene, CDR1 is SQVTM and CDR2 is ANQGSEA. The CDR3 has 14 amino acids. The CDR3 is CSVEGRVTGEGYTF. The CDR3 region has the DNA TGCAGCGTTGAAGGACGTGTGACAGGGGAGGGCTACACCTTC.

This clonotype was observed a handful of times. CDR3 protein: CASSLGDTTGANVLTF. The DNA for the CDR3 is TGCGCCAGCAGCTTGGGGGACACCACTGGGGCCAACGTCCTGACTTTC. V gene TRBV5-1 combines with J gene TRBJ2-6, with D tentatively TRBD1 (6 bases). Trimming pared 0 bases from V and 2 bases from J, leaving 9 bases between. The CDR3 spans 16 residues. CDR1 is SGHRS, CDR2 YFSETQ, per germline.

This sequence joins TRBV6-5 and TRBJ1-2; tentatively, D is TRBD1 (5 bases). Trimming pared 6 bases from V and 4 bases from J, leaving 18 bases between. CDR3 length equals 15 residues. Per germline, CDR1 MNHEY and CDR2 SVGAGI. CDR3 in amino acids: CASSLFAREGYGYTF. The CDR3 nucleotides read TGTGCCAGCAGCTTATTCGCCAGGGAGGGCTATGGCTACACCTTC.

This clonotype was picked up a small number of times. This chain uses TRBV20-1 with TRBJ2-7, with D possibly being TRBD2 (6 bases). V dropped 4 bases and J dropped 0 bases, with 7 bases sitting between them. Per germline, CDR1 DFQATT and CDR2 SNEGSKA (reference sequence). The CDR3 spans 12 residues. CDR3 DNA: TGCAGTGCTATGCGGGACTCCTACGAGCAGTACTTC. This sequence encodes CSAMRDSYEQYF.

The sample holds a few counts of this clonotype. This chain links TRBV20-1 with TRBJ1-5, with 8 bases identical to TRBD1. Germline CDR1 DFQATT, CDR2 SNEGSKA (reference sequence). Trimming took 6 bases from V and 0 from J; bases not matched to a gene: 4. CDR3 length: 14 residues. The CDR3: CSARTGGSNQPQHF. CDR3 DNA: TGCAGTGCGAGAACAGGGGGTAGCAATCAGCCCCAGCATTTT.

This clonotype was seen ten or more times. The V and J genes are TRBV29-1 and TRBJ1-4, with a tentative D call TRBD1 (5 bases). The germline V gene encodes CDR1 SQVTM and CDR2 ANQGSEA. This CDR3 contains 12 residues. V was clipped by 7 bases and J by 8 bases, with 14 bases between them. CDR3: CSAGDPGEKLFF. The DNA of the CDR3 is TGCAGCGCCGGGGACCCCGGGGAAAAACTGTTTTTT.

In regard to this clonotype: One end of the junction is discordant with germline, which a read error may explain. This chain joins TRBV20-1 and TRBJ2-3, with TRBD2 matching over 8 bases. This CDR3 has 12 residues. Germline V gene lookup returns CDR1 DFQATT and CDR2 SNEGSKA (reference sequence). DNA for the CDR3: TGCAGTGCGAGAGGACTAGCCGATACGCAGTATTTT. This encodes CSARGLADTQYF.

The CDR3, as DNA: TGCAGCGTTTGGAGGGAAAGGGCTTTCTTT. This encodes CSVWRERAFF. This chain links TRBV29-1 with TRBJ1-1; D is ambiguous. The CDR3 totals 10 residues. Germline V gene lookup returns CDR1 SQVTM and CDR2 ANQGSEA. V was shortened by 5 bases and J by 11 bases, with 12 bases between the two germline ends.

The chain is built from TRBV7-9 and TRBJ2-7; perhaps TRBD1 as D (7 bases). The CDR3 runs 15 residues. The V gene lost 5 bases and the J gene lost 0 bases, with 14 bases spanning the gap. Germline V CDR1 and CDR2: SEHNR, FQNEAQ (reference sequence). CDR3 region: CASSTQGGSSYEQYF. DNA for the CDR3: TGTGCCAGCAGCACCCAGGGGGGCAGCTCCTACGAGCAGTACTTC.

The DNA for the CDR3 is TGTGCCAGCAGCGGGGTACCGGGGGATACGCAGTATTTT. Translation gives CASSGVPGDTQYF. The gene calls are TRBV11-3 and TRBJ2-3, with D possibly being TRBD2 (5 bases). CDR1 and CDR2 (germline): SGHNT, YENEEA. The CDR3 length is 13 residues. Trimming shortened V by 5 bases and J by 6 bases, and 12 bases separated the two germline ends. Variable domain in full (rest from reference TRBV11-3 and TRBJ2-3): EAGVVQSPRYKIIEKKQPVAFWCNPISGHNTLYWYLQNLGQGPELLIRYENEEAVDDSQLPKDRFSAERLKGVDSTLKIQPAELGDSAVYLCASSGVPGDTQYFGPGTRLTVL.

Here the CDR3 DNA reads TGTGCCAGCAGCTTAGGACTAGTCGGGAACAATGAGCAGTTCTTC. Residues: CASSLGLVGNNEQFF. This chain connects TRBV11-1 to TRBJ2-1, with D perhaps matching TRBD2 (6 bases). This CDR3 region has 15 residues. Per the germline V gene, CDR1 is SGHAT and CDR2 is FQDESV (reference sequence). Trimming shortened V by 1 base and J by 5 bases, and 12 bases separated the two germline ends.

This clonotype was seen only a few times. The chain links TRBV19 to TRBJ1-1; the D gene is possibly TRBD1 (5 bases). This CDR3 spans 15 amino acids. Germline CDR1 and CDR2: LNHDA and SQIVND (reference sequence). Trimming pared 3 bases from V and 0 bases from J, leaving 11 bases between. The CDR3 sequence is CASSIRGGLNTEAFF. CDR3 nucleotide sequence: TGTGCCAGTAGTATCCGGGGGGGACTGAACACTGAAGCTTTCTTT.

This clonotype was found many times. V and J are TRBV30 and TRBJ1-1; D call uncertain. V was clipped by 0 bases and J by 1 base, with 6 bases between them. Germline values: CDR1 GTSNPN, CDR2 SVGIG (reference sequence). The CDR3 sequence is 13 residues long. The CDR3 DNA reads as TGTGCCTGGAGTGTGACCGAGAACACTGAAGCTTTCTTT. This encodes CAWSVTENTEAFF.

The chain joins TRBV5-1 to TRBJ1-2, with D possibly TRBD1 on 6 matching bases. The CDR3 is made up of 13 amino acids. Trimming stripped 5 bases from V and 3 bases from J, with 11 bases between. CDR1 is SGHRS, CDR2 YFSETQ, per germline. In DNA, the CDR3 is TGCGCCAGCAGGGAACAGGGCCACTATGGCTACACCTTC. This encodes CASREQGHYGYTF.

This clonotype showed up many times. V is TRBV14 and J is TRBJ1-2; 7 bases match TRBD1. J lost 4 bases, V lost 5 bases, and 10 bases had no gene match. This CDR3 has 15 residues. CDR1 and CDR2 (germline): SGHDN, FVKESK. The CDR3 loop is CASSFDREDIYGYTF. The CDR3 DNA reads as TGTGCCAGCAGCTTCGACAGGGAGGATATCTATGGCTACACCTTC. Supplemented by reference TRBV14 and TRBJ1-2, the full variable domain reads EAGVTQFPSHSVIEKGQTVTLRCDPISGHDNLYWYRRVMGKEIKFLLHFVKESKQDESGMPNNRFLAERTGGTYSTLKVQPAELEDSGVYFCASSFDREDIYGYTFGSGTRLTVV.

This clonotype was counted between two and nine times. This chain joins TRBV20-1 and TRBJ1-5; D not certain. CDR1 and CDR2 (germline): DFQATT, SNEGSKA (reference sequence). This CDR3 is 15 amino acids long. The V end lost 1 base, the J end lost 5 bases, and 15 bases lay between the germline ends. CDR3 in DNA: TGCAGTGCTAGAGTTGGAGGTTTGGGCGATCAGCCCCAGCATTTT. It codes for CSARVGGLGDQPQHF.

This chain joins TRBV30 and TRBJ1-2, with TRBD1 matching 7 bases. CDR1 and CDR2 (germline): GTSNPN, SVGIG (reference sequence). The CDR3 spans 14 residues. Unmatched junction bases numbered 8, after V lost 0 bases and J lost 7 bases. The CDR3 protein is CAWSVPEGAGGYTF. The CDR3 DNA follows: TGTGCCTGGAGTGTACCAGAGGGGGCTGGTGGCTACACCTTC.

The table lists this clonotype with a count of one. A read error may be the cause here, since a much bigger clone is one base away. The rearrangement joins TRBV7-2 to TRBJ2-5; tentative D call: TRBD2 (5 bases). The CDR3 length is 13 residues. Between the trimmed V and J ends, which lost 5 bases and 3 bases, there was a span of 10 bases. Germline lookup yields CDR1 SGHTA and CDR2 FQGNSA. CDR3 sequence reads: CASSGSAKETQYF. The CDR3 DNA sequence: TGTGCCAGCAGCGGGAGTGCAAAAGAGACCCAGTACTTC.

This clonotype was seen only a few times. The rearrangement links TRBV9 to TRBJ1-2; D unclear. This CDR3 region has 15 residues. Trimming took off 0 bases at V and 0 bases at J, with 9 bases between the two ends. Germline CDR1 is SGDLS and CDR2 is YYNGEE. In DNA form, the CDR3 reads TGTGCCAGCAGCGTAGCTACCGGGACTAACTATGGCTACACCTTC. Protein product: CASSVATGTNYGYTF.